The rows below give T cell receptor beta chains drawn from one sample of a study of T-cell reconstitution after alpha-beta-depleted transplantation in children. TCRdb re-analysed the PCR reads in MiXCR, keeping a single row per CDR3 protein. The top ten clones hold 3% to 4.5% of a sample with some 400,000 distinct CDR3 sequences, roughly 20% of them seen once. This sample comprised PBMCs from the stem cell graft donor, obtained from the stem cell graft. These receptors all come from a human donor who donated a stem cell graft to a child with acute myeloid leukemia. CDR3s include the opening cysteine and the closing phenylalanine or tryptophan. The D gene is left open where the match is weak. Only part of the rows carry a size: once, few, many, or a class if the clone is expanded.

clone_size	d_call	v_call	j_call	cdr3_length	cdr3_nt	cdr3_aa
few	TRBD1	TRBV5-1	TRBJ2-7	13	TGCGCCAGCAGCTGGGACAGAGCCTACGAGCAGTACTTC	CASSWDRAYEQYF
NA	TRBD1	TRBV2	TRBJ2-4	14	TGTGCCAGCATGGTCGACAGGGGTGGGGACATTCAGTACTTC	CASMVDRGGDIQYF
few	TRBD1	TRBV5-1	TRBJ2-1	16	TGCGCCAGCAGCGTACAGGGGTCCGACTCCTACAATGAGCAGTTCTTC	CASSVQGSDSYNEQFF
once	TRBD1	TRBV5-1	TRBJ2-5	14	TGCGCCAGCAGCTCGAGAGGGGGCGCGAAGACCCAGTACTTC	CASSSRGGAKTQYF
NA	NA	TRBV5-6	TRBJ2-2	13	TGTGCCAGCAGCCCGGAGCCGAGTTGGGAGCTGTTTTTT	CASSPEPSWELFF
NA	TRBD1	TRBV5-1	TRBJ1-1	16	TGCGCCAGCAGCGCACAGGGGGCTGCGATGAACACTGAAGCTTTCTTT	CASSAQGAAMNTEAFF
many	TRBD1	TRBV27	TRBJ1-1	15	TGTGCCAGCAGTAACAGGGGGCCGTGGAACACTGAAGCTTTCTTT	CASSNRGPWNTEAFF
many	NA	TRBV5-1	TRBJ2-1	16	TGCGCCAGCAGCTTGATCAGTAGCGGCCTCTACAATGAGCAGTTCTTC	CASSLISSGLYNEQFF
NA	NA	TRBV10-3	TRBJ2-3	15	TGTGCCATCAGTGAGCCAAGACAGGTCAAAGATACGCAGTATTTT	CAISEPRQVKDTQYF
few	TRBD1	TRBV5-1	TRBJ2-7	14	TGCGCCAGCAGCTTATCCCGGACAGGGGACGAGCAGTACTTC	CASSLSRTGDEQYF
NA	NA	TRBV6-5	TRBJ2-3	14	TGTGCCAGCAGTTACCTCGGGAGCACAGATACGCAGTATTTT	CASSYLGSTDTQYF
NA	NA	TRBV12-3/TRBV12-4	TRBJ1-3	15	TGTGCCAGCAGTTTATCCAGCTCGGCTGGAAACACCATATATTTT	CASSLSSSAGNTIYF
NA	TRBD2	TRBV10-2	TRBJ2-3	14	TGCGCCACCCGACTAGCGGAGCTCACAGATACGCAGTATTTT	CATRLAELTDTQYF
many	TRBD2	TRBV5-1	TRBJ2-7	15	TGCGCCAGCAGCTTAGAATCGAGCGGGAGGCGGGAGCAGTACTTC	CASSLESSGRREQYF
many	TRBD1	TRBV12-3/TRBV12-4	TRBJ1-5	14	TGTGCCAGCAGTCCGACAGGGCGGAATCAGCCCCAGCATTTT	CASSPTGRNQPQHF
few	NA	TRBV24-1	TRBJ2-7	14	TGTGCCACCAGTACGGCCAGGGCCTCCTACGAGCAGTACTTC	CATSTARASYEQYF
many	NA	TRBV29-1	TRBJ2-1	12	TGCAGCGTTGAAGAGGAGGGGGTGGCGCAGTTCTTC	CSVEEEGVAQFF
once	TRBD1	TRBV12-3/TRBV12-4	TRBJ2-7	18	TGTGCCAGCAGTTCACCCCTATCTGGACAGGGTGACGGCTACGAGCAGTACTTC	CASSSPLSGQGDGYEQYF
few	TRBD2	TRBV28	TRBJ2-3	15	TGTGCCAGCAGGGGACTAGCGGGTATCATCGATACGCAGTATTTT	CASRGLAGIIDTQYF
few	NA	TRBV9	TRBJ2-1	14	TGTGCCAGCAGCCCAACCGACTACTTCAATGAGCAGTTCTTC	CASSPTDYFNEQFF
few	NA	TRBV29-1	TRBJ2-1	12	TGCAGCGTTGACCCGGACACGGGTGAGCAGTTCTTC	CSVDPDTGEQFF
NA	NA	TRBV15	TRBJ2-5	13	TGTGCCACTCGACAAGCCCTCCAAGAGACCCAGTACTTC	CATRQALQETQYF
NA	NA	TRBV27	TRBJ2-4	14	TGTGCCAGCAGGGACAGTGCACCGTCAGGCATTCAGTACTTC	CASRDSAPSGIQYF
NA	NA	TRBV12-3/TRBV12-4	TRBJ1-2	14	TGTGCCAGCAGAGGGGCAGATGCTAACTATGGCTACACCTTC	CASRGADANYGYTF
NA	NA	TRBV21-1	TRBJ2-2	20	TGTGCCAGCAGCAGGTCCAGAGGGGAGGGGGTCGGCTCGGTTCCCGGGGAGCTGTTTTTT	CASSRSRGEGVGSVPGELFF
NA	TRBD1	TRBV12-3/TRBV12-4	TRBJ2-7	15	TGTGCCAGCAGGGGGGTGACAGGGGGCCCGGGCGAGCAGTACTTC	CASRGVTGGPGEQYF
NA	NA	TRBV6-4	TRBJ2-2	16	TGTGCCAGCAGTGAAGGTGGAGGGGATGGTACCGGGGAGCTGTTTTTT	CASSEGGGDGTGELFF
many	NA	TRBV7-2	TRBJ1-1	15	TGTGCCAGCAGCTTAGCTGCGACGCAAGTAGGTGAAGCTTTCTTT	CASSLAATQVGEAFF
few	TRBD2	TRBV7-2	TRBJ2-1	16	TGTGCCAGCAGCTTAGTGCCAGCGGGAAATGACAATGAGCAGTTCTTC	CASSLVPAGNDNEQFF
NA	TRBD2	TRBV20-1	TRBJ2-2	16	TGCAGTGCTACCACCCCTAGCGGGAGGAACACCGGGGAGCTGTTTTTT	CSATTPSGRNTGELFF
NA	NA	TRBV11-3	TRBJ2-7	13	TGTGCCAGCAGCTCTCCCAGGGAAAACGAGCAGTACTTC	CASSSPRENEQYF
few	NA	TRBV20-1	TRBJ1-1	13	TGCAGTGCTAGAGCAGGTTTCGACACTGAAGCTTTCTTT	CSARAGFDTEAFF
NA	TRBD2	TRBV12-3/TRBV12-4	TRBJ2-1	16	TGTGCCAGCAGAGGGACTAGCATAGCGGAGTTGGATGAGCAGTTCTTC	CASRGTSIAELDEQFF
NA	NA	TRBV20-1	TRBJ2-7	11	TGCAGTGCTAGGACACACTACGAGCAGTACTTC	CSARTHYEQYF
few	NA	TRBV12-3/TRBV12-4	TRBJ2-7	17	TGTGCCAGCACCCCTGGTTTTGGCGGAGGGCGATCCTACGAGCAGTACTTC	CASTPGFGGGRSYEQYF
many	NA	TRBV7-2	TRBJ1-5	14	TGTGCCAGCAGCTTAGGGACGGAGAATCAGCCCCAGCATTTT	CASSLGTENQPQHF
NA	NA	TRBV15	TRBJ1-3	17	TGTGCCACCAGCAGAGGGGACGGCACCTACTCTGGAAACACCATATATTTT	CATSRGDGTYSGNTIYF
NA	NA	TRBV24-1	TRBJ1-1	11	TGTGCCACCAGCGACGTAGGGGAAGCTTTCTTT	CATSDVGEAFF
NA	NA	TRBV12-3/TRBV12-4	TRBJ1-2	13	TGTGCCAGCAGTTCGCATCAGGCCAATGGCTACACCTTC	CASSSHQANGYTF
few	NA	TRBV20-1	TRBJ2-2	15	TGCAGTGCTGATGCCGGGACAACGAACACCGGGGAGCTGTTTTTT	CSADAGTTNTGELFF
NA	NA	TRBV7-6	TRBJ2-2	17	TGTGCCAGCAGCTTAGCCCTAAGGGGGATCGGCACCGGGGAGCTGTTTTTT	CASSLALRGIGTGELFF
NA	TRBD2	TRBV12-3/TRBV12-4	TRBJ2-5	17	TGTGCCAGCAGTTTGCGGACTAGCGGGAGAGGGGAAGAGACCCAGTACTTC	CASSLRTSGRGEETQYF
NA	NA	TRBV28	TRBJ2-7	15	TGTGCCAGCAGTTTGCTAGCGAGACGCCCCTACGAGCAGTACTTC	CASSLLARRPYEQYF
many	NA	TRBV20-1	TRBJ1-5	14	TGCAGTGCTAGTAGGGGGGATGGCAATCAGCCCCAGCATTTT	CSASRGDGNQPQHF
NA	NA	TRBV10-3	TRBJ2-1	14	TGTGCCATCAGTGATCATTTGGACGACAATGAGCAGTTCTTC	CAISDHLDDNEQFF
many	NA	TRBV19	TRBJ1-1	12	TGTGCCAGTAGGGGGGAGGTGACTGAAGCTTTCTTT	CASRGEVTEAFF
medium-sized	TRBD2	TRBV6-5	TRBJ2-5	15	TGTGCCAGCAGCCCCTGGAGCGGGAGGCAAGAGACCCAGTACTTC	CASSPWSGRQETQYF